The next 2 T cell receptor beta chains were all read from a single sample in a study of T-cell memory formation after mild COVID-19 (dated by TCRdb to the early 2020s). The method was 5' RACE. The data were produced on an Illumina NovaSeq 6000. The public reads were reprocessed in TCRdb via fastp at Q25 and MiXCR, keeping in-frame beta chains. Duplicate CDR3 protein sequences are folded into a single record with the most common DNA and genes. The sample data list about 340,000 distinct CDR3 sequences, and around 13% of these were observed just once. Around a fifth of the sample lies in the top ten. Sample: PBMCs or a T cell subset sorted from them (not recorded which). All receptors come from a man in his late teens or twenties who had mild COVID-19 (a few samples of this study predate the infection). The sample titles of this study are shuffled in the database, so cell type and time point are left out; the donor was told from shared clones.

In its sample, this clonotype was seen a few times. J is TRBJ1-1 and V is TRBV7-2, with D tentatively TRBD1 (6 bases). Germline V gene sequence: CDR1 SGHTA, CDR2 FQGNSA. V was pared by 5 bases and J by 5 bases, with 15 bases between. This CDR3 has 14 residues. The CDR3 region is CASSRLGASTEAFF. CDR3 bases: TGTGCCAGCAGCCGCCTGGGGGCGAGTACTGAAGCTTTCTTT.

This clonotype was recorded at least ten times. V usage is TRBV25-1 and J usage is TRBJ2-1, with a possible D match to TRBD2 (5 bases). CDR1 is MGHDK and CDR2 is SYGVNS in the germline V gene. V was pared by 2 bases and J by 8 bases, with 10 bases between. The CDR3 has 13 amino acids. The CDR3 nucleotides read TGTGCCAGCAGTGAAGTAGGGAGACATGAGCAGTTCTTC. Translating gives CASSEVGRHEQFF.